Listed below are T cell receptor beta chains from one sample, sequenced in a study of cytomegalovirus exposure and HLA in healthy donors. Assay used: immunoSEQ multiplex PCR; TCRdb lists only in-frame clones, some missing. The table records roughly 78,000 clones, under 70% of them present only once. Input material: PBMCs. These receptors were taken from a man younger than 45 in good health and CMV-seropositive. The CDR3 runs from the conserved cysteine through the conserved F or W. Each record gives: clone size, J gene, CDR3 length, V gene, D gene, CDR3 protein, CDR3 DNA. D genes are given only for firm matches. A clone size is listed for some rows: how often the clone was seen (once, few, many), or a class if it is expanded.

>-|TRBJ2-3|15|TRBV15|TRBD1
CATSPVQGGTDTQYF
TGTGCCACCAGCCCAGTACAGGGGGGAACAGATACGCAGTATTTT
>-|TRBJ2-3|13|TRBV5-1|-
CASSWGGTDTQYF
TGCGCCAGCAGCTGGGGGGGCACAGATACGCAGTATTTT
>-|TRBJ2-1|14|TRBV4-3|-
CASSRGEKGNEQFF
TGCGCCAGCAGCCGCGGGGAGAAGGGCAATGAGCAGTTCTTC
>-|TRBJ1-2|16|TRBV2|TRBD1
CASSVNTGTAARGYTF
TGTGCCAGCAGTGTTAACACCGGGACAGCGGCTAGGGGCTACACCTTC
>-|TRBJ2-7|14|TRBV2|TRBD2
CASSRGGKNYEQYF
TGTGCCAGCTCGCGCGGGGGGAAAAACTACGAGCAGTACTTC
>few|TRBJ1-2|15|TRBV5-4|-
CASSPDRKGVYGYTF
TGTGCCAGCAGCCCCGACAGGAAGGGGGTCTATGGCTACACCTTC
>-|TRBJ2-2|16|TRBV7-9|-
CASSLLMTGETGELFF
TGTGCCAGCAGCTTATTAATGACAGGCGAGACCGGGGAGCTGTTTTTT
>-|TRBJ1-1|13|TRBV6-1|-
CASSVFGLSEAFF
TGTGCCAGCAGTGTGTTCGGACTATCTGAAGCTTTCTTT
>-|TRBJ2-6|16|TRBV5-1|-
CASSSGSYSGANVLTF
TGCGCCAGCAGCTCCGGGTCTTACTCTGGGGCCAACGTCCTGACTTTC
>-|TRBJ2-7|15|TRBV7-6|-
CASSLQDRGSYEQYF
TGTGCCAGCAGCTTACAAGACAGAGGCTCCTACGAGCAGTACTTC
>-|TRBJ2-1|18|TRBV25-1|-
CASSDLPSGGPSYNEQFF
TGTGCCAGCAGTGATCTACCAAGCGGAGGCCCTTCCTACAATGAGCAGTTCTTC
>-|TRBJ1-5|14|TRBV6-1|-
CASSVEGASQPQHF
TGTGCCAGCAGTGTGGAGGGCGCGAGTCAGCCCCAGCATTTT
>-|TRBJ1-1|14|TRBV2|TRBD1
CASRDRALGTEAFF
TGTGCCAGCAGAGACAGGGCGCTCGGTACTGAAGCTTTCTTT
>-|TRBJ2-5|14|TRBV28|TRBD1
CASSFVGGTETQYF
TGTGCCAGCAGTTTTGTAGGGGGCACGGAGACCCAGTACTTC
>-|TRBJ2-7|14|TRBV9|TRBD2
CASTGGDYSYEQYF
TGTGCCAGCACCGGGGGGGACTACTCCTACGAGCAGTACTTC
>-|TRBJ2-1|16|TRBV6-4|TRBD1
CASSLSADRGSNEQFF
TGTGCCAGCAGTCTATCGGCGGACAGGGGGAGCAATGAGCAGTTCTTC
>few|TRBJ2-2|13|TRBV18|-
CASSPDGSGELFF
TGTGCCAGCTCACCAGACGGGAGCGGGGAGCTGTTTTTT
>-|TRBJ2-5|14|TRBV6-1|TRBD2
CASRYTLAGGEQYF
TGTGCCAGCAGGTACACACTAGCGGGGGGGGAGCAGTACTTC
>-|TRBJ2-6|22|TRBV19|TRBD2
CASSIRRQGRLAGLGTSGVLTF
TGTGCCAGTAGTATCCGGAGACAGGGGCGACTAGCGGGGTTAGGTACCTCCGGCGTCCTGACTTTC
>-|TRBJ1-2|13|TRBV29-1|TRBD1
CSVEDPQGAGYTF
TGCAGCGTTGAAGATCCCCAGGGGGCTGGCTACACCTTC
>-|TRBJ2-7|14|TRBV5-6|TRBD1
CASSFFDRGHEQYF
TGTGCCAGCAGCTTTTTTGACAGGGGCCACGAGCAGTACTTC
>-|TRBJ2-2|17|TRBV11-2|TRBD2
CASRPTSTSERPGELFF
TGTGCCAGCAGGCCCACCTCGACTAGCGAACGCCCCGGGGAGCTGTTTTTT
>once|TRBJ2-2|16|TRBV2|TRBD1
CASSEAGQPNTGELFF
TGTGCCAGCAGTGAAGCGGGACAGCCAAACACCGGGGAGCTGTTTTTT
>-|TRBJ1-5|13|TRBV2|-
CASSDSGIQPQHF
TGTGCCAGCAGTGATTCGGGGATACAGCCCCAGCATTTT
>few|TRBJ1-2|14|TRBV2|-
CATKWGLQNYGYTF
TGTGCCACCAAATGGGGCCTGCAGAACTATGGCTACACCTTC
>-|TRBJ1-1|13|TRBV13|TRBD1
CASKGARYTEAFF
TGTGCCAGTAAGGGGGCTCGGTACACTGAAGCTTTCTTT
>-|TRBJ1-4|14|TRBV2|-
CASSEAGQASELFF
TGTGCCAGCAGTGAAGCGGGTCAGGCTTCGGAACTGTTTTTT
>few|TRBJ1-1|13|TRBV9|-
CASSVDRDTEAFF
TGTGCCAGCAGCGTAGACAGGGACACTGAAGCTTTCTTT
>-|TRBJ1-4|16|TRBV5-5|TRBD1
CASSQTQDRVGEKLFF
TGTGCCAGCAGCCAAACCCAGGACAGGGTCGGAGAAAAACTGTTTTTT
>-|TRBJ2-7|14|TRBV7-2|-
CASSPIRGSYEQYF
TGTGCCAGCAGCCCCATTCGTGGGAGTTACGAGCAGTACTTC
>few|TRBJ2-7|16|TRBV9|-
CASSVSPASRRGEQYF
TGTGCCAGCAGCGTAAGTCCCGCTTCAAGAAGGGGGGAGCAGTACTTC
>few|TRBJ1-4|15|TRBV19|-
CASSTGQWANEKLFF
TGTGCCAGTAGTACTGGACAGTGGGCTAATGAAAAACTGTTTTTT
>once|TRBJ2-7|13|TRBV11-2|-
CASSFERDYEQYF
TGTGCCAGCAGCTTCGAACGGGACTACGAGCAGTACTTC
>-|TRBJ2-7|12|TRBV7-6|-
CASSLVVGEQYF
TGTGCCAGCAGCTTAGTAGTCGGCGAGCAGTACTTC
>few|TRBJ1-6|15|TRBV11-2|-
CASSLESGQDSPLHF
TGTGCCAGCAGCTTAGAATCAGGGCAGGATTCACCCCTCCACTTT
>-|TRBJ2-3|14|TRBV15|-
CATSRAGRTDTQYF
TGTGCCACCAGCAGAGCGGGAAGGACAGATACGCAGTATTTT
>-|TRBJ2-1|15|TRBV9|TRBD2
CASSVGGGGHNEQFF
TGTGCCAGCAGCGTAGGAGGCGGGGGGCACAATGAGCAGTTCTTC
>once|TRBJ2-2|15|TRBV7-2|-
CASSPQSMNTGELFF
TGTGCCAGCAGCCCACAAAGTATGAACACCGGGGAGCTGTTTTTT
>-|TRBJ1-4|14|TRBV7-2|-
CASSLVMGGRELFF
TGTGCCAGCAGCTTAGTTATGGGGGGGCGGGAACTGTTTTTT
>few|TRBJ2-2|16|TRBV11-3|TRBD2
CASSTSGGWDTGELFF
TGTGCCAGCAGCACTTCGGGGGGTTGGGACACCGGGGAGCTGTTTTTT
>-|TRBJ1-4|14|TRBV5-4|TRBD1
CASSSGGVTEKLFF
TGTGCCAGCAGCTCAGGGGGTGTAACTGAAAAACTGTTTTTT
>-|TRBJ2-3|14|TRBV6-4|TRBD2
CASSDGLATDTQYF
TGTGCCAGCAGTGACGGACTAGCGACAGATACGCAGTATTTT
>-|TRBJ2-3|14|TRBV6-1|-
CASSPQEGTDTQYF
TGTGCCAGCAGTCCCCAGGAGGGCACAGATACGCAGTATTTT
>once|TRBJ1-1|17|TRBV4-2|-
CASSQEVVVGGVGEAFF
TGTGCCAGCAGCCAAGAAGTGGTAGTGGGGGGGGTGGGTGAAGCTTTCTTT
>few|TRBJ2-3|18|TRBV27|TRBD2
CASGMTVAGGRSTDTQYF
TGTGCCAGCGGTATGACAGTAGCGGGAGGGCGAAGCACAGATACGCAGTATTTT
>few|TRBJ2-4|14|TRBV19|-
CASSWGLAKNIQYF
TGTGCCAGTAGTTGGGGGCTAGCCAAAAACATTCAGTACTTC
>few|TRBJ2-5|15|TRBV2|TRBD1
CASRKGQGGPETQYF
TGTGCCAGCAGGAAGGGACAGGGGGGACCAGAGACCCAGTACTTC
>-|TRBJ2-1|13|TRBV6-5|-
CASSYGLTNEQFF
TGTGCCAGCAGTTACGGGCTAACCAATGAGCAGTTCTTC
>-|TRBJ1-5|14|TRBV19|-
CASSTSYSNQPQHF
TGTGCCAGTAGTACTAGCTATAGCAATCAGCCCCAGCATTTT
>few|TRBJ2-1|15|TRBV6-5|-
CASSRAGTRDNEQFF
TGTGCCAGCAGCCGAGCAGGGACAAGAGACAATGAGCAGTTCTTC
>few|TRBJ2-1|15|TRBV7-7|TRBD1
CASSPQGAAYNEQFF
TGTGCCAGCAGCCCTCAGGGGGCGGCTTACAATGAGCAGTTCTTC
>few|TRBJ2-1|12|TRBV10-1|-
CASGRAWNEQFF
TGCGCCAGCGGCAGGGCGTGGAATGAGCAGTTCTTC
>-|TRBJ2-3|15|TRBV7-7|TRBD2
CASSLVGGFTDTQYF
TGTGCCAGCAGCTTAGTGGGGGGGTTCACAGATACGCAGTATTTT
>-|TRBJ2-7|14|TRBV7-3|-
CASSLYGEPGEQYF
TGTGCCAGCAGCTTATACGGGGAGCCGGGGGAGCAGTACTTC
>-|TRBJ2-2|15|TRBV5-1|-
CASSSTGEATGELFF
TGCGCCAGCAGCTCTACAGGGGAGGCGACCGGGGAGCTGTTTTTT